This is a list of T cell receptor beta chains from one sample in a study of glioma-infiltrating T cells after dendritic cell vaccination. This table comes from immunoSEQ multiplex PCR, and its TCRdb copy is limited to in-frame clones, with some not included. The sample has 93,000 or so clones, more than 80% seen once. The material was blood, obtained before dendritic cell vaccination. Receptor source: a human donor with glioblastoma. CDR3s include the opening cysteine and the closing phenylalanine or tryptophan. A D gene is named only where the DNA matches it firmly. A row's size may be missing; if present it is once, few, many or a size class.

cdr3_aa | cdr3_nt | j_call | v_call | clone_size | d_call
CASRPTGTSGPNSYEQYF | TGTGCCAGCAGGCCTACCGGGACTAGCGGGCCGAACTCCTACGAGCAGTACTTC | TRBJ2-7 | TRBV7-9 | - | TRBD2
CAWSVDSRLGTEAFF | TGTGCCTGGAGTGTCGACAGCCGTTTGGGCACTGAAGCTTTCTTT | TRBJ1-1 | TRBV30 | - | -
CASRGTSGANEQFF | TGTGCCAGCAGGGGGACTAGCGGGGCCAATGAGCAGTTCTTC | TRBJ2-1 | TRBV6-1 | - | TRBD2
CASSQDEDRETDTQYF | TGCGCCAGCAGCCAAGATGAGGACAGGGAGACAGATACGCAGTATTTT | TRBJ2-3 | TRBV4-1 | - | TRBD1
CASTTGDGYTF | TGCGCCAGCACTACAGGGGATGGCTACACCTTC | TRBJ1-2 | TRBV10-2 | - | TRBD1
CASSLSAPPYEQYF | TGTGCCAGCAGTTTATCGGCCCCACCCTACGAGCAGTACTTC | TRBJ2-7 | TRBV27 | once | -
CASGGADQPQHF | TGTGCCAGTGGGGGGGCGGATCAGCCCCAGCATTTT | TRBJ1-5 | TRBV19 | few | -
CASSEVGTGGGNYGYTF | TGTGCCAGCAGTGAAGTGGGGACAGGGGGCGGTAACTATGGCTACACCTTC | TRBJ1-2 | TRBV6-1 | once | TRBD1
CASSTGLQETQYF | TGTGCCAGCAGCACCGGACTACAAGAGACCCAGTACTTC | TRBJ2-5 | TRBV5-4 | - | -
CAISEYGTDTQYF | TGTGCCATCAGTGAGTATGGGACTGATACGCAGTATTTT | TRBJ2-3 | TRBV10-3 | - | -
CASSDPDSLAKNIQYF | TGTGCCAGCAGCGACCCGGACAGTTTAGCCAAAAACATTCAGTACTTC | TRBJ2-4 | TRBV7-9 | - | -
CASSQGSGYEQYF | TGTGCCAGCAGCCAGGGGTCGGGATACGAGCAGTACTTC | TRBJ2-7 | TRBV4-2 | - | -
CASSLDTGNYGYTF | TGTGCCAGCAGCTTAGACACAGGGAACTATGGCTACACCTTC | TRBJ1-2 | TRBV7-9 | - | -
CASSGSSTGGWGGYTF | TGTGCCAGCAGCGGCTCCTCAACAGGGGGCTGGGGTGGCTACACCTTC | TRBJ1-2 | TRBV11-2 | - | TRBD1
CASSKGLAYEQYF | TGTGCCAGCAGCAAAGGGTTGGCTTACGAGCAGTACTTC | TRBJ2-7 | TRBV14 | once | -
CAISEPSSGVREQYF | TGTGCCATCAGTGAGCCCTCTAGCGGGGTCCGCGAGCAGTACTTC | TRBJ2-7 | TRBV10-3 | few | TRBD2
CASSHLFGGFDEQFF | TGCGCCAGCAGCCACTTGTTTGGAGGTTTTGATGAGCAGTTCTTC | TRBJ2-1 | TRBV4-3 | - | -
CASSHDRGQPQHF | TGTGCCAGCAGCCACGACAGGGGTCAGCCCCAGCATTTT | TRBJ1-5 | TRBV11-3 | - | TRBD1
CASSPPGTENTEAFF | TGTGCCAGCTCACCACCAGGGACAGAAAACACTGAAGCTTTCTTT | TRBJ1-1 | TRBV18 | - | TRBD1
CASSYSYRGAGETQYF | TGTGCCAGCAGTTACTCCTACCGGGGGGCAGGGGAGACCCAGTACTTC | TRBJ2-5 | TRBV6-5 | - | -
CASSPRRAGKYTEAFF | TGTGCCAGCTCACCAAGGAGGGCCGGAAAGTACACTGAAGCTTTCTTT | TRBJ1-1 | TRBV18 | - | -
CASSYSIGVGPLEQYF | TGTGCCAGCAGTTACTCGATCGGGGTAGGCCCCTTAGAGCAGTACTTC | TRBJ2-7 | TRBV27 | - | -
CASSIPGVTDTQYF | TGTGCCAGCTCGATACCGGGGGTAACAGATACGCAGTATTTT | TRBJ2-3 | TRBV18 | - | -
CASSGHRKSVSYNEQFF | TGCGCCAGCAGTGGACATCGTAAGTCCGTCTCCTACAATGAGCAGTTCTTC | TRBJ2-1 | TRBV10-1 | - | -
CASSLSTGGSDGYTF | TGTGCCAGCAGCTTATCTACAGGGGGCTCGGATGGCTACACCTTC | TRBJ1-2 | TRBV7-9 | - | TRBD1
CASSQDTDTQYF | TGTGCCAGCAGCCAGGATACAGATACGCAGTATTTT | TRBJ2-3 | TRBV7-9 | many | -
CASSLAATGGFLSIYF | TGTGCCAGCAGCTTAGCGGCGACAGGGGGTTTTTTATCCATATATTTT | TRBJ1-3 | TRBV7-2 | once | TRBD1
CASSPRLAGDPNTGELFF | TGTGCCAGCAGCCCTAGACTAGCGGGGGACCCTAACACCGGGGAGCTGTTTTTT | TRBJ2-2 | TRBV5-4 | - | TRBD2
CASSISRADHEQYF | TGTGCCAGTAGTATTTCGCGGGCCGACCACGAGCAGTACTTC | TRBJ2-7 | TRBV19 | - | -
CASSSGGIYNEQFF | TGCGCCAGCTCCTCGGGGGGCATATACAATGAGCAGTTCTTC | TRBJ2-1 | TRBV5-1 | - | -
CASRKGSGEKLFF | TGCGCCAGCCGAAAAGGATCGGGTGAAAAACTGTTTTTT | TRBJ1-4 | TRBV5-1 | - | -
CASSPDPWATDTQYF | TGCGCCAGCAGCCCCGACCCTTGGGCGACAGATACGCAGTATTTT | TRBJ2-3 | TRBV5-1 | - | -
CASSLVGRGGTDTQYF | TGTGCCAGCAGCTTAGTAGGGCGGGGAGGCACAGATACGCAGTATTTT | TRBJ2-3 | TRBV7-2 | - | -
CASSSGLAGYNEQFF | TGTGCCAGCAGTTCAGGACTAGCGGGTTACAATGAGCAGTTCTTC | TRBJ2-1 | TRBV9 | - | TRBD2
CASGRGQETQYF | TGTGCCAGCGGCAGGGGGCAAGAGACCCAGTACTTC | TRBJ2-5 | TRBV2 | - | TRBD1
CASSLIGRDYEQYF | TGCGCCAGCAGCTTGATTGGCAGGGATTACGAGCAGTACTTC | TRBJ2-7 | TRBV5-1 | - | -
CASRDRGTEAFF | TGTGCCAGCAGGGACAGGGGCACTGAAGCTTTCTTT | TRBJ1-1 | TRBV2 | - | TRBD1
CASSFMVTSNYGYTF | TGTGCCAGCAGCTTTATGGTAACTTCTAACTATGGCTACACCTTC | TRBJ1-2 | TRBV7-2 | - | -
CASSLDGPGEQFF | TGTGCCAGCAGCTTAGATGGTCCGGGTGAGCAGTTCTTC | TRBJ2-1 | TRBV11-3 | few | -
CASSYSGQGDSPLHF | TGTGCCAGCAGTTACTCTGGACAGGGGGATTCACCCCTCCACTTT | TRBJ1-6 | TRBV6-5 | - | TRBD1
CASSRQAPQYAGGLYEQYF | TGTGCCAGCAGCCGCCAAGCCCCCCAATATGCGGGGGGTTTATACGAGCAGTACTTC | TRBJ2-7 | TRBV11-2 | few | TRBD2
CASSQDVAVGQPQHF | TGCGCCAGCAGCCAAGATGTGGCGGTTGGCCAGCCCCAGCATTTT | TRBJ1-5 | TRBV4-3 | - | -
CASSHSLHEQYF | TGCGCCAGCTCCCACAGCTTACACGAGCAGTACTTC | TRBJ2-7 | TRBV10-1 | - | -
CASSLEGGGNTEAFF | TGTGCCAGCAGCTTAGAGGGAGGGGGAAACACTGAAGCTTTCTTT | TRBJ1-1 | TRBV7-2 | - | -
CASSLGRADPRGAFF | TGTGCCAGCAGCTTAGGCCGAGCGGATCCTCGCGGAGCTTTCTTT | TRBJ1-1 | TRBV13 | few | -
CASSLRTVYNSPLHF | TGTGCCAGCAGCTTACGGACAGTTTATAATTCACCCCTCCACTTT | TRBJ1-6 | TRBV11-2 | - | -
CATISRTGYTEAFF | TGTGCCACCATTTCTCGGACAGGCTACACTGAAGCTTTCTTT | TRBJ1-1 | TRBV2 | - | TRBD1
CASSVGGLSGNTIYF | TGTGCCAGCAGCGTAGGGGGCCTCTCTGGAAACACCATATATTTT | TRBJ1-3 | TRBV9 | few | -
CASSLAGSTDTQYF | TGTGCCAGCAGCCTAGCGGGGAGCACAGATACGCAGTATTTT | TRBJ2-3 | TRBV11-2 | - | TRBD2
CASSSQGASSGNTIYF | TGTGCCAGCAGCTCCCAAGGGGCTTCCTCTGGAAACACCATATATTTT | TRBJ1-3 | TRBV13 | - | -
CASSSLAGGREQYF | TGTGCCAGCAGTTCGCTAGCGGGGGGCCGCGAGCAGTACTTC | TRBJ2-7 | TRBV6-1 | - | TRBD2
CASSWTGSYGYTF | TGTGCCAGCAGTTGGACAGGGAGCTATGGCTACACCTTC | TRBJ1-2 | TRBV27 | - | TRBD1